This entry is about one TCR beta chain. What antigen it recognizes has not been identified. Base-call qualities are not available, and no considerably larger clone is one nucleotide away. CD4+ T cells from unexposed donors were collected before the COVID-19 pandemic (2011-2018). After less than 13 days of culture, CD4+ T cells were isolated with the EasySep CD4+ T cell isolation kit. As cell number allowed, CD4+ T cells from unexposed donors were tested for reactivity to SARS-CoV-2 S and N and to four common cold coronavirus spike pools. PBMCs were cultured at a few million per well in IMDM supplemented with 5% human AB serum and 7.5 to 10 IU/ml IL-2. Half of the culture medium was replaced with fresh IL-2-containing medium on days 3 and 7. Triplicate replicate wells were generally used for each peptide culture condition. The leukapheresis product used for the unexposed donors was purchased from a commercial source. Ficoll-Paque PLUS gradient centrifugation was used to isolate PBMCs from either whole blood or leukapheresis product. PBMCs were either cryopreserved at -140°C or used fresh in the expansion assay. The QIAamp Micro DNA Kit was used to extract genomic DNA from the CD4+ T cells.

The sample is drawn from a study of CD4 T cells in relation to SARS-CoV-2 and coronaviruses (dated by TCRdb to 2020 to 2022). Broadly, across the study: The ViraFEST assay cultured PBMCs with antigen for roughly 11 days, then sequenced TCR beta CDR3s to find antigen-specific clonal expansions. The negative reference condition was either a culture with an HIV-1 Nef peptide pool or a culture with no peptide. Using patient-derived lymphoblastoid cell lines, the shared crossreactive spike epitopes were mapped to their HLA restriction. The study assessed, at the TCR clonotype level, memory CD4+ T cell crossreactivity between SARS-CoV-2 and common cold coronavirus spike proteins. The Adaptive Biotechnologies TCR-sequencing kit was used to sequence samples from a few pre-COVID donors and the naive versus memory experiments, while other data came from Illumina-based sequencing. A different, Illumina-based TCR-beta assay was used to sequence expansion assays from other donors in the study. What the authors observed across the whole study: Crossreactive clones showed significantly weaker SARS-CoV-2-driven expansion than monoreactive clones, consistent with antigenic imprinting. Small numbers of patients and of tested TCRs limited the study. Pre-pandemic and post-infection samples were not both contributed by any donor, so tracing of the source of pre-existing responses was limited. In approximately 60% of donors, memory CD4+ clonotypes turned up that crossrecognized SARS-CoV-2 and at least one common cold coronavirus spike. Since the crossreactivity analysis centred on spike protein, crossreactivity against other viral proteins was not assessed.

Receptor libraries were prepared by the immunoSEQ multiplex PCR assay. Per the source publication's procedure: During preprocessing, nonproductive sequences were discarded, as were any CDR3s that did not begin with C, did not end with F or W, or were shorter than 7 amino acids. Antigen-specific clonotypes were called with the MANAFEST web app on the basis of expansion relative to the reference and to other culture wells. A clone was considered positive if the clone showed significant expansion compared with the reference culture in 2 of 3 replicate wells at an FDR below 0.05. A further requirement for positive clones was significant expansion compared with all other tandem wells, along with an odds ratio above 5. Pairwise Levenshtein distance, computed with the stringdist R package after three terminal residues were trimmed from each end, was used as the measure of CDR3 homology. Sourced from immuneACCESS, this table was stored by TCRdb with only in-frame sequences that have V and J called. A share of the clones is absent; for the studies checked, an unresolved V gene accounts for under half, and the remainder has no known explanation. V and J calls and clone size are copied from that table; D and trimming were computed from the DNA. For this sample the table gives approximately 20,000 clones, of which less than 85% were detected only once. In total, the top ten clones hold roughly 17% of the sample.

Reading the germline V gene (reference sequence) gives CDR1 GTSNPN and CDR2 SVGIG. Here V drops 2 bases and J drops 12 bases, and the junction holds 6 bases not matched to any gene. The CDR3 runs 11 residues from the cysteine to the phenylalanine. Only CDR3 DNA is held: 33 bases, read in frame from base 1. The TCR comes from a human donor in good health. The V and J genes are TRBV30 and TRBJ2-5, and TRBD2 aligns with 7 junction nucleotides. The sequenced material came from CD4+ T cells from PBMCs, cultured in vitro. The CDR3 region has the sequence CAWSTTSEKYF. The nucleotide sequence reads TGTGCCTGGAGTACAACTAGCGAGAAGTACTTC.